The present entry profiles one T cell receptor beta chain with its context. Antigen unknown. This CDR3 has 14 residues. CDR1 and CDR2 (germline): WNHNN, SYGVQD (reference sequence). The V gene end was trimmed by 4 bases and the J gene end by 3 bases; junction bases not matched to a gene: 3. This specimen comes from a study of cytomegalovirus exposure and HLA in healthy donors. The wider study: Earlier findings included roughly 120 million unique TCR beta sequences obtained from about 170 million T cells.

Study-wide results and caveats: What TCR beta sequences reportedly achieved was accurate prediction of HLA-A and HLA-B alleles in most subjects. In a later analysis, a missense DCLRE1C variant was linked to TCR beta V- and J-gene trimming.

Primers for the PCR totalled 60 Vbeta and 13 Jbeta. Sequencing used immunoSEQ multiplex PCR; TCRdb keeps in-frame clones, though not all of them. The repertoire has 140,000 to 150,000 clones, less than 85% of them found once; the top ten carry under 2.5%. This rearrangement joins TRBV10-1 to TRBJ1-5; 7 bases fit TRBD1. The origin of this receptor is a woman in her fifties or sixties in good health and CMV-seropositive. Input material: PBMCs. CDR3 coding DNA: TGCGCCAGCAGTGTGGACAGGTTCAATCAGCCCCAGCATTTT. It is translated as CASSVDRFNQPQHF.